The clone carrying this T cell receptor beta chain appeared once. These data belong to a study of cytomegalovirus exposure and HLA in healthy donors. Both 60 Vbeta primers and 13 Jbeta primers went into the PCR. Data came from immunoSEQ multiplex PCR; TCRdb stores just in-frame clones and leaves some out. The sample records 150,000 to 200,000 clones, about two thirds being singletons. The V end was cut by 5 bases, the J end by 7 bases, with 9 bases between. The CDR3 sequence is 11 residues long. Germline CDR1 reads SGHTA; CDR2 reads FQGNSA. The specimen sequenced was PBMCs. The chain uses TRBV7-2 and TRBJ2-7; tentatively, D is TRBD1 (6 bases). This TCR was recovered from a man aged 25-40 years in good health and CMV-seropositive. CDR3: CASSPGVEQYF. As DNA, the CDR3 is TGTGCCAGCAGCCCAGGGGTTGAGCAGTACTTC.